The T cell receptor (beta chain) under discussion was sequenced for a study of blood T cells in healthy people across ages (dated by TCRdb to about 2015). In terms of the full investigation: In model experiments, roughly one uniquely barcoded TCR beta cDNA molecule per two T cells was captured by template switching. Age-related changes in TCR beta repertoire diversity were measured in the study by deep sequencing normalized with unique cDNA molecular identifiers. The donors were divided into four age groups: young (average around 16 years), middle-aged (approximately 39), aged (about 61) and long-lived (more than 75). To avoid experimental bias, donors of different ages were spread randomly across the sequencing lanes. Two additional independent replicas of 1 million unique cDNA reads from the same blood draw were analyzed for two donors (one aged 18 to 30 and one aged 80 or older).

The protocol used for the library was 5' RACE. Sequenced using an Illumina HiSeq 2500. A second PCR of roughly 7 to 12 cycles was run with a J-beta primer mix and a sample-barcoded 5' primer. Each TCR beta cDNA molecule received a unique molecular identifier from a template-switch 5' adaptor carrying 12 random nucleotides. Each sample yielded at least 2.5 million CDR3-containing paired-end reads. All of the RNA was converted into first-strand cDNA using the Mint cDNA synthesis kit, with a TRBC-specific oligonucleotide serving as the primer. Following uracil-DNA glycosylase treatment, all cDNA underwent a first 18-cycle PCR with the universal primers M1SS and BC2_uni_R. Processing in the source paper ran as follows. Each sample was normalized by randomly selecting 1 million high-quality reads, each carrying a distinct molecular identifier. Reads with shared molecular identifiers were discarded instead of being binned into consensus sequences. MiTCR, with a Q25 quality threshold and the strictest error-elimination algorithm, was used for CDR3 identification, clonotype clustering and error correction. A nonparametric unseen species model with Euler transformation was used to estimate lower-bound total TCR beta diversity. TCRdb reworked the public reads: Q25 trimming with fastp, MiXCR clone assembly, productive beta chains retained. Rows with a matching CDR3 protein are joined into one entry that keeps the most common DNA and genes. The V and J calls shown here were made by TCRdb, not taken from the authors' results. The sample includes about 900,000 distinct CDR3 sequences, with about 44% observed a single time. 13% of the sample rests with the top ten.

Donors were 40 or so systemically healthy Caucasian individuals from Russia aged roughly 6 to 100 years. Each donor gave roughly 11 milliliters of peripheral blood, drawn into EDTA-treated Vacutainer tubes. Ficoll-Paque density-gradient centrifugation was used to isolate PBMCs, with at least 7 million per sample. Trizol reagent was used to extract total RNA from the PBMCs, yielding at least 5.5 micrograms per sample. For every donor, flow cytometry on a PBMC aliquot measured the percentage of naive CD45RAhigh/CD27high T cells. To note about this clonotype: Which antigen it targets is not known. One base away there is no much larger clone; base qualities are not given.

What the work shows at the level of the full study, not this receptor alone: Observed TCR beta diversity per million T cells fell roughly linearly with age, and a significant reduction was already apparent by age around 44. Estimates of total diversity based on one million sequenced T cells were considered lower bounds and underestimates. Because profiling used bulk unsorted PBMCs, naive and antigen-experienced compartments could not be compared conclusively. Observed TCR beta diversity correlated strongly with the percentage of naive T cells measured by flow cytometry. Compared with the aged group, the long-lived group had more naive CD4+ T cells, fewer expanded clones and increased TCR diversity, a pattern suggesting age selection. The CMV infection status of donors was not known, potentially confounding age-related changes in expanded clonotypes.

CDR1 GTSNPN and CDR2 SVGIG were looked up in the germline V gene (reference sequence). The CDR3 spans 15 residues, from the cysteine through the phenylalanine. The CDR3 DNA has 45 bases and is translated from base 1. The V end gives up 3 bases and the J end 4 bases, leaving 8 bases in the junction not matched to a gene. The origin of this receptor is a man aged 25 to 45 in good health. Sample: blood. Rearrangement joined TRBV30 to TRBJ2-1; the junction holds 8 bases that match TRBD1. The CDR3 protein is CAWREKGQVYNEQFF. The sequenced DNA is TGTGCCTGGAGGGAAAAGGGACAGGTGTACAATGAGCAGTTCTTC.